The 21 T cell receptor beta chains below were found in one sample sequenced in a study of spatial heterogeneity in lung cancer. Study-wide findings and caveats: Mutation counts in tumors were tracked by counts of expanded intratumoral alpha and beta TCRs.

No antigen is known for these receptors. As for time point: sample taken at primary tumor resection. TCRdb passed the 5' RACE reads through MiXCR, listing each CDR3 protein once. The profile shows about 27,000 distinct CDR3 sequences, roughly 6.9% of them singletons. Here the sequenced sample was lung tumor tissue, taken at surgery. These receptors were collected from a male donor with early-stage non-small cell lung cancer.

There are a few counts of this clonotype. The J gene is TRBJ1-1, the V gene TRBV7-9; 7 bases agree with TRBD1. V lost 1 base, J lost 4 bases, and 3 bases stayed unmatched. The germline CDR1 and CDR2 sequences are SEHNR and FQNEAQ (reference sequence). The CDR3 runs 14 residues. CDR3 amino acids: CASSLGAGGTEAFF. Here the CDR3 DNA reads TGTGCCAGCAGCTTAGGAGCAGGGGGCACTGAAGCTTTCTTT.

There are many counts of this clonotype. The chain joins TRBV6-5 to TRBJ1-1; D uncertain. The V end lost 2 bases, the J end lost 1 base, and 11 bases lay between the germline ends. Germline assignment: CDR1 MNHEY and CDR2 SVGAGI. This CDR3 comprises 15 residues. In DNA, the CDR3 is TGTGCCAGCAGTTACGGGTCGGTGAGGAACACTGAAGCTTTCTTT. This codes for CASSYGSVRNTEAFF.

This clonotype showed up many times. V and J are TRBV4-1 and TRBJ2-7, with D maybe TRBD1 (6 bases). Germline CDR1 is MGHRA and CDR2 is YSYEKL. The CDR3 runs 15 residues. Between the trimmed V and J ends, which lost 2 bases and 2 bases, there was a span of 13 bases. CDR3 in amino acids: CASSQRPGQTYEQYF. CDR3 bases: TGCGCCAGCAGCCAAAGGCCCGGACAGACCTACGAGCAGTACTTC.

At least ten counts were recorded for this clonotype. V and J are TRBV4-3 and TRBJ1-1, with 10 positions matching TRBD1. CDR3 length: 17 residues. Germline values: CDR1 LGHNA, CDR2 YSLEER. V shed 4 bases and J 4 bases; nucleotides not matched to a gene: 12. The CDR3: CASSLNGDRGWLTEAFF. Here the CDR3 DNA reads TGCGCCAGCAGCCTCAATGGGGACAGGGGATGGCTCACTGAAGCTTTCTTT.

At least ten counts were recorded for this clonotype. The chain is built from TRBV3-1 and TRBJ1-2; D is ambiguous. This CDR3 is 13 amino acids long. The germline CDR1 and CDR2 sequences are LGHDT and YNNKEL (reference sequence). Trimming pared 3 bases from V and 4 bases from J, leaving 9 bases between. The CDR3 DNA sequence: TGTGCCAGCAGCCAGACGGACCTCTATGGCTACACCTTC. This translates into CASSQTDLYGYTF.

This clonotype was recorded many times. CDR3 sequence reads: CASSRLTVEGTIYF. The CDR3, as DNA: TGTGCCAGCAGTCGACTCACAGTCGAAGGCACCATATATTTT. This rearrangement joins TRBV12-3 or TRBV12-4 to TRBJ1-3; unclear D gene. The CDR3 contains 14 residues. V was pared by 5 bases and J by 9 bases, with 17 bases between.

This chain links TRBV15 with TRBJ2-6, with D hard to call. V lost 3 bases and J 0 bases, leaving 9 bases between the germline ends. CDR1 and CDR2 (germline): LNHNV, YYDKDF (reference sequence). The CDR3 totals 16 residues. The CDR3 DNA is TGTGCCACCAGCAGGAGAAGCGTCTCTGGGGCCAACGTCCTGACTTTC. Amino acid sequence: CATSRRSVSGANVLTF.

In this sample, this clonotype turned up many times. The rearrangement links TRBV5-1 to TRBJ2-3; D is possibly TRBD1 or TRBD2 (5 bases each). The CDR3 extends over 17 amino acids. Trimming took 0 bases from V and 3 from J, leaving 17 bases between them. CDR1 is SGHRS, CDR2 YFSETQ, per germline. CDR3 amino acids: CASSLVPMGEPTDTQYF. The CDR3, as DNA: TGCGCCAGCAGCTTGGTTCCCATGGGGGAACCTACAGATACGCAGTATTTT.

This clonotype showed up just a few times. The chain couples TRBV6-5 to TRBJ2-6; D is uncertain. The V end lost 2 bases, the J end lost 11 bases, and 16 bases lay between the germline ends. Per the germline V gene, CDR1 is MNHEY and CDR2 is SVGAGI. The CDR3 has 15 residues. CDR3 coding DNA: TGTGCCAGCAGTTACGATGTCTGGAATTTGGACGTCCTGACTTTC. Amino acid sequence: CASSYDVWNLDVLTF.

The V and J genes are TRBV7-7 and TRBJ2-5; 10 bases are shared with TRBD2. This CDR3 comprises 16 residues. Germline lookup yields CDR1 SSHAT and CDR2 FNYEAQ (reference sequence). The V segment lost 2 bases and the J segment 1 base; nucleotides outside the gene matches: 4. In nucleotides, the CDR3 is TGTGCCAGCAGCTTAAGGCTAGCGGGGGCCCAAGAGACCCAGTACTTC. It specifies CASSLRLAGAQETQYF. Looking up the rest from reference TRBV7-7 and TRBJ2-5 gives the full variable domain: GAGVSQSPRYKVTKRGQDVTLRCDPISSHATLYWYQQALGQGPEFLTYFNYEAQPDKSGLPSDRFSAERPEGSISTLTIQRTEQRDSAMYRCASSLRLAGAQETQYFGPGTRLLVL.

This clonotype was seen a handful of times. This chain uses TRBV7-9 with TRBJ2-3; 7 nucleotides align to TRBD2. CDR1 and CDR2 (germline): SEHNR, FQNEAQ (reference sequence). The CDR3 contains 15 residues. The V gene end was trimmed by 7 bases and the J gene end by 2 bases; junction bases not matched to a gene: 9. The CDR3 here is CASTYGGGITDTQYF. In DNA form, the CDR3 reads TGTGCCAGCACCTACGGCGGGGGTATCACAGATACGCAGTATTTT.

The chain carries TRBV7-2 and TRBJ1-5; D call uncertain. Germline assignment: CDR1 SGHTA and CDR2 FQGNSA. This CDR3 contains 13 residues. With 3 bases removed from V and 4 bases from J, the gap between germline ends came to 7 bases. In nucleotides, the CDR3 is TGTGCCAGCAGCTTCGACCGGAATCAGCCCCAGCATTTT. It specifies CASSFDRNQPQHF.

This rearrangement joins TRBV29-1 to TRBJ2-1, with D unclear. Trimming took 5 bases from V and 7 from J, leaving 18 bases between them. Germline lookup yields CDR1 SQVTM and CDR2 ANQGSEA. The CDR3 consists of 14 residues. DNA for the CDR3: TGCAGCGTTTACACCGGGCGCTTAGGGAATGAGCAGTTCTTC. It specifies CSVYTGRLGNEQFF.

There are a few counts of this clonotype. The rearrangement links TRBV4-3 to TRBJ1-6, with D unresolved. Germline V gives CDR1 LGHNA, CDR2 YSLEER. The CDR3 contains 18 residues. With 0 bases removed from V and 0 bases from J, the gap between germline ends came to 12 bases. The CDR3 is CASSQEFRGGSYNSPLHF. The DNA for the CDR3 is TGCGCCAGCAGCCAAGAGTTCCGGGGAGGCTCCTATAATTCACCCCTCCACTTT.

This clonotype was counted many times. This sequence joins TRBV7-2 and TRBJ2-3; a weak D match, TRBD1 (5 bases). The length of the CDR3 is 15 residues. Trimming pared 5 bases from V and 6 bases from J, leaving 18 bases between. CDR1 SGHTA and CDR2 FQGNSA come from the germline V gene. This CDR3 is CASSVGAVKGDTQYF. In nucleotides, the CDR3 is TGTGCCAGCAGCGTCGGCGCAGTAAAGGGGGATACGCAGTATTTT.

This clonotype has ten or more counts. The rearrangement links TRBV27 to TRBJ1-1; a weak D match, TRBD1 (6 bases). This CDR3 is built from 13 residues. The germline CDR1 and CDR2 sequences are MNHEY and SMNVEV (reference sequence). Trimming left V 0 bases short and J 6 bases short, with 8 bases between. The DNA for the CDR3 is TGTGCCAGCAGTTTATCGAGGGGGTCTGAAGCTTTCTTT. Amino acid sequence: CASSLSRGSEAFF.

This clonotype was picked up many times. V gene TRBV7-8 combines with J gene TRBJ2-7, with D possibly TRBD2 on 5 matching bases. This CDR3 is 12 amino acids long. Germline values: CDR1 SGHVS, CDR2 FQNEAQ. V was clipped by 1 base and J by 8 bases, with 9 bases between them. The CDR3 is CASSLVEGQQYF. CDR3 sequence (DNA): TGTGCCAGCAGCTTAGTAGAGGGTCAGCAGTACTTC.

This clonotype has only a few counts. The chain carries TRBV11-2 and TRBJ2-2; possibly TRBD1 or TRBD2 for D (6 bases each). CDR3 length: 15 amino acids. Trimming pared 7 bases from V and 5 bases from J, leaving 17 bases between. From germline, CDR1 is SGHAT and CDR2 FQNNGV. The CDR3 nucleotides are TGTGCCAGCAACCCGTCGGGGGCTGGGACCGGGGAGCTGTTTTTT. Its protein product is CASNPSGAGTGELFF.

Notes on this clonotype: A much more abundant neighbour one base away suggests this may be a read error. CDR3: CATREDTYGYTF. CDR3 DNA: TGTGCCACCCGAGAGGACACCTATGGCTACACCTTC. The chain uses TRBV28 and TRBJ1-2; a possible D gene is TRBD1 (5 bases). Germline V CDR1 and CDR2: MDHEN, SYDVKM. The V end lost 10 bases, the J end lost 4 bases, and 13 bases lay between the germline ends. The length of the CDR3 is 12 residues.

In this sample, this clonotype turned up many times. The chain combines TRBV28 with TRBJ2-7, with 10 bases lining up with TRBD2. The CDR3 extends over 16 amino acids. Germline loops: CDR1 MDHEN, CDR2 SYDVKM. The junction had 11 bases not matched to a gene; V was cut back by 7 bases and J by 2 bases. The CDR3 coding sequence is TGTGCCAGCACCACTAGGCGACTAGCGGGTCCCTACGAGCAGTACTTC. It is translated as CASTTRRLAGPYEQYF.

This clonotype showed up many times. The chain is built from TRBV7-8 and TRBJ2-3, with D perhaps being TRBD1 or TRBD2 (5 bases each). V was shortened by 2 bases and J by 2 bases, with 14 bases between the two germline ends. The germline V gene has CDR1 SGHVS and CDR2 FQNEAQ. This CDR3 is 16 amino acids long. This chain's CDR3 is CASSLRYGGTTDTQYF. In DNA form, the CDR3 reads TGTGCCAGCAGCTTAAGATATGGGGGAACCACAGATACGCAGTATTTT.